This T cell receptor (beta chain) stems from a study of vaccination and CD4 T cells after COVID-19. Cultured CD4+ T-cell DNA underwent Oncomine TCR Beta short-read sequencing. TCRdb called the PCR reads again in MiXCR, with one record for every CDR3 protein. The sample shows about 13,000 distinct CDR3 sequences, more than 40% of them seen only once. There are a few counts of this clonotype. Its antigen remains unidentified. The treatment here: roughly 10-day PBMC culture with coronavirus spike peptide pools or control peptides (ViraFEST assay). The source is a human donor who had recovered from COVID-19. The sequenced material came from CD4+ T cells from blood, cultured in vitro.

The CDR3 nucleotides are TGTGCCAGCAGCACCCGGACAGTTTACGAGCAGTACTTC. This codes for CASSTRTVYEQYF. The chain has TRBV7-2 and TRBJ2-7, with D maybe TRBD1 (6 bases). Germline CDR1 reads SGHTA; CDR2 reads FQGNSA. The CDR3 loop spans 13 amino acids. With 5 bases removed from V and 4 bases from J, the gap between germline ends came to 12 bases. The full variable domain, in which reference TRBV7-2 and TRBJ2-7 provide the parts outside the CDR3, is GAGVSQSPSNKVTEKGKDVELRCDPISGHTALYWYRQSLGQGLEFLIYFQGNSAPDKSGLPSDRFSAERTGGSVSTLTIQRTQQEDSAVYLCASSTRTVYEQYFGPGTRLTVT.